These 25 T cell receptor beta chains were sequenced from one sample in a study of blood T cell repertoires in COVID-19. Only in-frame clones appear in the TCRdb table, and some are missing; sequencing was by immunoSEQ multiplex PCR. The data contain about 68,000 clones, roughly 90% of them singletons. Source material: peripheral blood. All receptors derive from a man aged 50-60 years with COVID-19, enrolled during active disease.

The chain uses TRBV16 and TRBJ2-7; tentative D call: TRBD1 (5 bases). There are 14 residues in the CDR3. The germline V gene encodes CDR1 KGHSY and CDR2 FQNENV. V shed 2 bases and J shed 2 bases, with 10 bases lying between them. DNA of the CDR3: TGTGCCAGCAGCCAAACGACAGCCCCCTACGAGCAGTACTTC. The encoded protein is CASSQTTAPYEQYF.

The V gene is TRBV30, the J gene TRBJ2-3; 7 bases agree with TRBD2. The CDR3 is 13 residues long. Germline values: CDR1 GTSNPN, CDR2 SVGIG (reference sequence). V lost 4 bases, J lost 6 bases, and 7 bases stayed unmatched. CDR3 coding DNA: TGTGCCTGGAACCCGGGAGGCGTGGATACGCAGTATTTT. It encodes CAWNPGGVDTQYF.

This clone was counted a single time. The rearrangement joins TRBV25-1 to TRBJ1-2; 9 bases map to TRBD1. The trim removed 6 bases at V and 8 bases at J, leaving 10 bases unmatched. The CDR3 consists of 14 residues. The germline gives CDR1 MGHDK, CDR2 SYGVNS. The CDR3 DNA reads as TGTGCCAGCAGGGGCCTCGGACAGGGGTCCGGCTACACCTTC. Residues: CASRGLGQGSGYTF.

The genes are TRBV5-8 and TRBJ1-5; D might be TRBD1 (5 bases). V shed 4 bases and J shed 2 bases, with 13 bases lying between them. Per germline, CDR1 SGHTS and CDR2 YDEGEE. The CDR3 loop spans 15 amino acids. For the CDR3, the DNA is TGTGCCAGCAGCGCAGGGCTTATGGGCAATCAGCCCCAGCATTTT. It yields the protein CASSAGLMGNQPQHF.

V gene TRBV5-8 combines with J gene TRBJ2-7; tentative D call: TRBD1 (6 bases). Trimming took off 4 bases at V and 3 bases at J, with 8 bases between the two ends. Germline CDR1 reads SGHTS; CDR2 reads YDEGEE. This CDR3 region has 12 residues. CDR3 coding DNA: TGTGCCAGCAGCCCGACAGGCTACGAGCAGTACGTC. Its translation: CASSPTGYEQYV.

This sequence joins TRBV2 and TRBJ2-6; the D is unclear. Germline values: CDR1 SNHLY, CDR2 FYNNEI. The CDR3 extends over 12 amino acids. The germline V and J ends were trimmed by 8 bases and 3 bases, with 5 bases remaining between them. Here the CDR3 reads CASLVGANVLTF. The CDR3 bases are TGTGCCAGCCTAGTTGGGGCCAACGTCCTGACTTTC.

This chain links TRBV6-6 with TRBJ2-1, with 7 nucleotides matching TRBD1. V shed 6 bases, J shed 5 bases, and the junction held 13 bases outside the gene matches. The CDR3 sequence is 16 residues long. Germline V gene sequence: CDR1 MNHNY, CDR2 SVGAGI (reference sequence). The CDR3 DNA reads TGTGCCAGCAGCCGAATGAGGACAGGAGAAAACAATGAGCAGTTCTTC. Its translation is CASSRMRTGENNEQFF.

The V call is TRBV27, the J call TRBJ2-1; 15 nucleotides match TRBD2. Trimming cost V 5 bases and J 1 base; bases outside gene matches: 6. CDR1 MNHEY and CDR2 SMNVEV come from the germline V gene (reference sequence). The CDR3 is made up of 18 amino acids. The CDR3 coding sequence is TGTGCCAGCAGTGCGGGACTAGCGGGAGGTGGGTCCTACAATGAGCAGTTCTTC. This translates into CASSAGLAGGGSYNEQFF.

This sequence joins TRBV12-5 and TRBJ2-7; a weak D match, TRBD1 (6 bases). There are 17 residues in the CDR3. V was clipped by 5 bases and J by 1 base, with 21 bases between them. CDR1 LGHNT and CDR2 FRNRAP come from the germline V gene. CDR3 coding DNA: TGTGCTAGTGGTCTGGAATTCGGGCAGGGGCTTTCCTACGAGCAGTACGTC. Translated, it gives CASGLEFGQGLSYEQYV.

The chain couples TRBV29-1 to TRBJ2-2; D might be TRBD1 (6 bases). The germline V gene has CDR1 SQVTM and CDR2 ANQGSEA. This CDR3 has 12 residues. The V end lost 2 bases, the J end lost 5 bases, and 6 bases lay between the germline ends. The CDR3 is CSVERGTGELFF. For the CDR3, the DNA is TGCAGCGTTGAAAGGGGGACCGGGGAGCTGTTTTTT.

The chain couples TRBV5-8 to TRBJ2-6; D is ambiguous. CDR1 is SGHTS, CDR2 YDEGEE, per germline. The CDR3 length is 10 residues. Between the trimmed V and J ends, which lost 2 bases and 12 bases, there was a span of 3 bases. In nucleotides, the CDR3 is TGTGCCAGCAGCTTTCGCGTCCTGACTTTC. Protein: CASSFRVLTF.

The V gene is TRBV5-1, the J gene TRBJ2-7, with TRBD1 identical over 9 bases. Germline-derived CDR1 and CDR2 are SGHRS and YFSETQ. Germline trimming cut 0 bases from V and 6 bases from J; bases unmatched to any gene: 1. The CDR3 covers 13 residues. CDR3 DNA: TGCGCCAGCAGCTTGGGACAGGGGGGCGAGCAGTACGTC. It encodes CASSLGQGGEQYV.

The rearrangement links TRBV19 to TRBJ1-2; D might be TRBD1 (6 bases). The germline V gene has CDR1 LNHDA and CDR2 SQIVND (reference sequence). V lost 6 bases and J lost 0, with 11 bases in between. This CDR3 has 14 amino acids. CDR3 protein: CASSEDRPNYGYTF. The CDR3 nucleotides are TGTGCCAGTAGCGAAGACAGGCCTAACTATGGCTACACCTTC. The full variable domain, completed using reference TRBV19 and TRBJ1-2, is DGGITQSPKYLFRKEGQNVTLSCEQNLNHDAMYWYRQDPGQGLRLIYYSQIVNDFQKGDIAEGYSVSREKKESFPLTVTSAQKNPTAFYLCASSEDRPNYGYTFGSGTRLTVV.

The chain joins TRBV19 to TRBJ1-5; unclear D gene. The ends were cut back, 6 bases at V and 2 bases at J, with 14 bases in the middle. This CDR3 has 15 residues. Germline loops: CDR1 LNHDA, CDR2 SQIVND (reference sequence). The DNA for the CDR3 is TGTGCCAGTAGACTCGGGGAAAGCGGCAATCAGCCCCAGCATTTT. Translation: CASRLGESGNQPQHF. The full variable domain, completed using reference TRBV19 and TRBJ1-5, is DGGITQSPKYLFRKEGQNVTLSCEQNLNHDAMYWYRQDPGQGLRLIYYSQIVNDFQKGDIAEGYSVSREKKESFPLTVTSAQKNPTAFYLCASRLGESGNQPQHFGDGTRLSIL.

This clone was detected only once. The chain uses TRBV9 and TRBJ1-3; 9 positions agree with TRBD1. This CDR3 comprises 17 residues. Trimming cost V 3 bases and J 0 bases; bases outside gene matches: 7. Germline V lookup: CDR1 SGDLS, CDR2 YYNGEE. CDR3 nucleotides: TGTGCCAGCAGCGCCGGACAGGGGACCATCTCTGGAAACACCATATATTTT. Amino acids: CASSAGQGTISGNTIYF.

V gene TRBV28 combines with J gene TRBJ2-7; a weak D match, TRBD2 (5 bases). Trimming took 3 bases from V and 2 from J, leaving 14 bases between them. The CDR3 is made up of 15 amino acids. The V gene's germline CDR1 is MDHEN and CDR2 SYDVKM. The CDR3 loop reads CASSLSGFGTYEQYF. Here the CDR3 DNA reads TGTGCCAGCAGTTTGTCAGGATTCGGGACCTACGAGCAGTACTTC.

This sequence joins TRBV4-3 and TRBJ2-3, with 7 bases identical to TRBD2. V lost 3 bases and J lost 3; bases outside the gene matches: 0. Per germline, CDR1 LGHNA and CDR2 YSLEER. This CDR3 comprises 13 residues. The chain's CDR3 is CASSQRETDTQYF. In DNA, the CDR3 is TGCGCCAGCAGCCAGCGGGAGACAGATACGCAGTATTTT.

The rearrangement uses TRBV19 and TRBJ1-1, with unresolved D. The CDR3 loop spans 12 amino acids. CDR1 and CDR2 from the germline V gene are LNHDA and SQIVND (reference sequence). V gave up 3 bases and J gave up 8 bases, with 10 bases separating them. CDR3 loop: CASSIPGGEAFF. The CDR3 DNA reads as TGTGCCAGTAGTATCCCGGGAGGCGAAGCTTTCTTT.

J is TRBJ2-7 and V is TRBV6-2 or TRBV6-3; D is possibly TRBD2 (6 bases). The CDR3 sequence is 14 residues long. Germline V CDR1 and CDR2: MNHEY, SVGEGT. V gave up 6 bases and J gave up 9 bases, with 21 bases separating them. The CDR3 DNA is TGTGCCAGCAGCTCCGCACCGGGAGAAAAGGTGCAGTACGTC. Residues: CASSSAPGEKVQYV.

The chain couples TRBV5-6 to TRBJ2-3; 9 positions match TRBD2. CDR1 and CDR2 from the germline V gene are SGHDT and YYEEEE. J was trimmed by 1 base and V by 4 bases; bases with no gene match: 7. CDR3 size: 16 residues. The CDR3 loop is CASSPLAGSGTDTQYF. CDR3 coding DNA: TGTGCCAGCAGCCCCCTAGCGGGGAGCGGCACAGATACGCAGTATTTT.

This chain uses TRBV5-1 with TRBJ1-6; TRBD1 matches at 9 bases. The ends lost 0 bases at V and 5 bases at J; junction bases unmatched: 6. Germline lookup yields CDR1 SGHRS and CDR2 YFSETQ. The length of the CDR3 is 17 residues. The CDR3 loop is CASSLETGGLNNSPLHF. CDR3 sequence (DNA): TGCGCCAGCAGCTTGGAGACAGGGGGGCTTAATAATTCACCCCTCCACTTT.

This sequence joins TRBV18 and TRBJ2-7; no reliable D call. Trimming left V 3 bases short and J 3 bases short, with 6 bases between. The germline gives CDR1 KGHSH, CDR2 LQKENI. This CDR3 has 12 amino acids. The CDR3 bases are TGTGCCAGCTCACCTTCTAACTACGAGCAGTACTTC. It specifies CASSPSNYEQYF.

The count of this clone is one. This rearrangement joins TRBV7-3 to TRBJ1-1; no firm D call. Germline-derived CDR1 and CDR2 are SGHTA and FQGTGA. V lost 1 base, J lost 5 bases, and 11 bases lay in between. The CDR3 has 14 residues. CDR3 nucleotide sequence: TGTGCCAGCAGCTTAAGTGCAGGTAGTACTGAAGCTTTCTTT. This encodes CASSLSAGSTEAFF.

The chain carries TRBV5-5 and TRBJ2-7, with D perhaps TRBD2 (6 bases). The CDR3 is 14 amino acids. Trimming stripped 1 base from V and 1 base from J, with 9 bases between. Germline lookup yields CDR1 SGHKS and CDR2 YYEKEE (reference sequence). For the CDR3, the DNA is TGTGCCAGCAGCTTGTGGGAGGAATCCTACGAGCAGTACGTC. Translating gives CASSLWEESYEQYV.

The chain has TRBV5-3 and TRBJ2-5, with 9 bases identical to TRBD1. TRBV5-3 is known as an ORF, though its function is uncertain. This CDR3 has 15 residues. The ends lost 4 bases at V and 7 bases at J; junction bases unmatched: 11. The chain's CDR3 is CARSPGTGRSGTQYF. In DNA form, the CDR3 reads TGTGCCAGAAGCCCGGGGACAGGGCGTTCCGGGACCCAGTACTTC.